This entry lists 20 T cell receptor beta chains sequenced from one sample in a study of T cell responses to AZD1222 COVID-19 vaccine. Sequencing was performed with immunoSEQ multiplex PCR; in TCRdb, only in-frame clones are kept and a portion is missing. The sample lists about 110,000 clones; 87% were seen once. Sample: peripheral blood, taken on day 0 of AZD1222 vaccination. The receptors derive from an adult in good health.

The J gene is TRBJ1-1, the V gene TRBV4-1, with no clear D. The V and J ends lost 4 bases and 7 bases respectively, with 19 bases between them. The CDR3 totals 15 residues. Germline CDR1 and CDR2: MGHRA and YSYEKL. The CDR3 reads CASSLRIGPSYEAFF. The DNA for the CDR3 is TGCGCCAGCAGCCTACGCATAGGACCCTCCTATGAAGCTTTCTTT.

The V call is TRBV7-8, the J call TRBJ2-1; 9 positions agree with TRBD2. Germline V gene sequence: CDR1 SGHVS, CDR2 FQNEAQ. V was pared by 3 bases and J by 9 bases, with 6 bases of the junction left unmatched. This CDR3 is 14 amino acids long. The CDR3 loop is CASSFGGGAAEQFF. In DNA, the CDR3 is TGTGCCAGCAGCTTCGGCGGGGGGGCCGCTGAGCAGTTCTTC.

V usage is TRBV6-1 and J usage is TRBJ1-6; D is unclear. CDR3 length: 14 residues. CDR1 is MNHNS and CDR2 is SASEGT in the germline V gene. The V gene lost 3 bases and the J gene lost 7 bases, with 10 bases spanning the gap. The CDR3 here is CASSEVGRNSPLHF. As DNA, the CDR3 is TGTGCCAGCAGTGAGGTGGGGAGGAATTCACCCCTCCACTTT.

This clone was detected only once. The rearrangement uses TRBV25-1 and TRBJ1-4, with unresolved D. The V gene's germline CDR1 is MGHDK and CDR2 SYGVNS. The CDR3 totals 14 residues. The V and J ends lost 8 bases and 8 bases respectively, with 18 bases between them. CDR3 nucleotide sequence: TGTGCCAGCGCACCAGCGTCGGGTGTGGAAAAACTGTTTTTT. Translation: CASAPASGVEKLFF. The full variable domain, in which reference TRBV25-1 and TRBJ1-4 provide the parts outside the CDR3, is EADIYQTPRYLVIGTGKKITLECSQTMGHDKMYWYQQDPGMELHLIHYSYGVNSTEKGDLSSESTVSRIRTEHFPLTLESARPSHTSQYLCASAPASGVEKLFFGSGTQLSVL.

The rearrangement links TRBV21-1 to TRBJ2-2. TRBV21-1 has pseudogene status. This CDR3 has 16 amino acids. CDR3 loop: CASSKCRARGTGELFF. The CDR3 DNA reads TGTGCCAGCAGCAAATGCAGGGCGAGGGGCACCGGGGAGCTGTTTTTT.

The chain joins TRBV28 to TRBJ1-1; D is unresolved. Germline CDR1 is MDHEN and CDR2 is SYDVKM. Trimming stripped 2 bases from V and 6 bases from J, with 10 bases between. The CDR3 has 13 amino acids. In DNA, the CDR3 is TGTGCCAGCAGTTTAGGAGCGGTTGCTGAAGCTTTCTTT. It translates to CASSLGAVAEAFF. Full variable domain (rest looked up from reference TRBV28 and TRBJ1-1): DVKVTQSSRYLVKRTGEKVFLECVQDMDHENMFWYRQDPGLGLRLIYFSYDVKMKEKGDIPEGYSVSREKKERFSLILESASTNQTSMYLCASSLGAVAEAFFGQGTRLTVV.

The chain couples TRBV19 to TRBJ1-4; a possible D gene is TRBD1 (5 bases). Germline CDR1 LNHDA, CDR2 SQIVND (reference sequence). The V and J ends lost 6 bases and 4 bases respectively, with 15 bases between them. The CDR3 runs to 15 residues. The CDR3 loop is CASRIPWGLNEKLFF. The CDR3 coding sequence is TGTGCCAGTAGGATCCCTTGGGGACTTAATGAAAAACTGTTTTTT. Full variable domain (rest looked up from reference TRBV19 and TRBJ1-4): DGGITQSPKYLFRKEGQNVTLSCEQNLNHDAMYWYRQDPGQGLRLIYYSQIVNDFQKGDIAEGYSVSREKKESFPLTVTSAQKNPTAFYLCASRIPWGLNEKLFFGSGTQLSVL.

The chain combines TRBV3-1 (or the pseudogene TRBV3-2) with TRBJ1-1; 8 bases fit TRBD1. V trimming: 4 bases; J trimming: 8 bases; junction bases outside the gene matches: 6. The V gene's germline CDR1 is LGHDT and CDR2 YNNKEL (reference sequence). This CDR3 region has 13 residues. CDR3 DNA: TGTGCCAGCAGCCGCTCAGGGGGCAGCGAAGCTTTCTTT. Protein sequence: CASSRSGGSEAFF.

This clone was detected only once. The chain employs TRBV6-1 and TRBJ2-7, with 10 bases fitting TRBD1. Germline V gene sequence: CDR1 MNHNS, CDR2 SASEGT. This CDR3 has 14 residues. Trimming removed 3 bases from V and 4 bases from J; junction bases left unmatched: 3. CDR3 protein: CASSERDRGYEQYF. CDR3 nucleotide sequence: TGTGCCAGCAGTGAGAGGGACAGGGGATACGAGCAGTACTTC.

The chain couples TRBV19 to TRBJ1-2; maybe TRBD1 (6 bases). The CDR3 is 15 amino acids. Trimming removed 6 bases at V and 3 bases at J, with 17 bases between. The germline V gene has CDR1 LNHDA and CDR2 SQIVND (reference sequence). Written as DNA, the CDR3 is TGTGCCAGTAGCCGTCTGTCCCGGACAGACTATGGCTACACCTTC. Its protein is CASSRLSRTDYGYTF.

This sequence joins TRBV29-1 and TRBJ2-7, with TRBD1 matching 10 bases. The V gene end was trimmed by 6 bases and the J gene end by 0 bases; junction bases not matched to a gene: 8. This CDR3 comprises 15 residues. The germline CDR1 and CDR2 sequences are SQVTM and ANQGSEA. For the CDR3, the DNA is TGCAGCGTCGCAGGTTGGGACAGGGGCTCCTACGAGCAGTACTTC. It is translated as CSVAGWDRGSYEQYF.

The chain recombines TRBV2 with TRBJ1-2; D is undetermined. The CDR3 is 15 amino acids. Germline CDR1 and CDR2: SNHLY and FYNNEI. The germline V and J ends were trimmed by 6 bases and 4 bases, with 18 bases remaining between them. CDR3: CASRLAGSSPYGYTF. The CDR3 bases are TGTGCCAGCAGACTAGCCGGGAGCTCCCCCTATGGCTACACCTTC.

The chain is built from TRBV28 and TRBJ1-1; a possible D gene is TRBD1 (5 bases). The CDR3 loop spans 15 amino acids. Per the germline V gene, CDR1 is MDHEN and CDR2 is SYDVKM. Trimming stripped 2 bases from V and 8 bases from J, with 18 bases between. CDR3 region: CASSLAGTTEIEAFF. The CDR3 DNA sequence: TGTGCCAGCAGTTTAGCCGGAACGACAGAGATCGAAGCTTTCTTT.

V is TRBV7-9 and J is TRBJ2-5; D gene unclear. CDR3 length equals 15 residues. V shed 1 base and J shed 5 bases, with 14 bases lying between them. In germline, CDR1 is SEHNR, CDR2 FQNEAQ (reference sequence). The CDR3 sequence is CASSLGVGIGETQYF. CDR3 sequence (DNA): TGTGCCAGCAGCTTAGGTGTGGGAATTGGGGAGACCCAGTACTTC. The variable domain in full, with the rest retrieved from reference TRBV7-9 and TRBJ2-5, is DTGVSQNPRHKITKRGQNVTFRCDPISEHNRLYWYRQTLGQGPEFLTYFQNEAQLEKSRLLSDRFSAERPKGSFSTLEIQRTEQGDSAMYLCASSLGVGIGETQYFGPGTRLLVL.

The rearrangement links TRBV18 to TRBJ1-3; tentatively, D is TRBD1 (5 bases). CDR1 is KGHSH, CDR2 LQKENI, per germline. Trimming shortened V by 4 bases and J by 2 bases, and 12 bases separated the two germline ends. The CDR3 runs to 15 residues. DNA of the CDR3: TGTGCCAGCTCACGACTAGACAGTGCTGGAAACACCATATATTTT. Translation: CASSRLDSAGNTIYF.

This chain uses TRBV5-1 with TRBJ2-2, with D maybe TRBD1 (5 bases). The V gene lost 1 base and the J gene lost 6 bases, with 13 bases spanning the gap. This CDR3 comprises 15 residues. CDR1 SGHRS and CDR2 YFSETQ come from the germline V gene. Here the CDR3 reads CASSLKQGVAGELFF. The CDR3 DNA sequence: TGCGCCAGCAGCTTGAAGCAGGGCGTGGCCGGGGAGCTGTTTTTT. Full variable domain (rest looked up from reference TRBV5-1 and TRBJ2-2): KAGVTQTPRYLIKTRGQQVTLSCSPISGHRSVSWYQQTPGQGLQFLFEYFSETQRNKGNFPGRFSGRQFSNSRSEMNVSTLELGDSALYLCASSLKQGVAGELFFGEGSRLTVL.

This clone was seen a few times. The chain links TRBV4-3 to TRBJ2-3, with D possibly being TRBD2 (5 bases). CDR1 and CDR2 from the germline V gene are LGHNA and YSLEER. Trimming stripped 0 bases from V and 1 base from J, with 5 bases between. The CDR3 spans 14 residues. DNA for the CDR3: TGCGCCAGCAGCCAAGACGGGGGCACAGATACGCAGTATTTT. Its translation: CASSQDGGTDTQYF.

V is TRBV7-9 and J is TRBJ1-4; 10 bases match TRBD1. Germline V gene sequence: CDR1 SEHNR, CDR2 FQNEAQ (reference sequence). This CDR3 has 14 amino acids. J was trimmed by 6 bases and V by 5 bases; bases with no gene match: 3. The CDR3 loop is CASSLGTGDEKLFF. CDR3 bases: TGTGCCAGCAGCCTGGGGACAGGGGATGAAAAACTGTTTTTT.

The CDR3 protein is CASSQGLAGGATLTDTQYF. CDR3 DNA sequence: TGTGCCAGCAGCCAGGGACTAGCGGGGGGAGCAACCCTCACAGATACGCAGTATTTT. The chain employs TRBV4-2 and TRBJ2-3; 15 nucleotides agree with TRBD2. The CDR3 runs 19 residues. The germline CDR1 and CDR2 sequences are LGHNA and YNFKEQ. Unmatched junction bases numbered 9, after V lost 3 bases and J lost 2 bases.

This clone came up once. The chain uses TRBV7-9 and TRBJ1-3; the D is unclear. V was trimmed by 3 bases and J by 4 bases, leaving 10 bases between them. Germline lookup yields CDR1 SEHNR and CDR2 FQNEAQ (reference sequence). This CDR3 has 14 residues. The CDR3 DNA is TGTGCCAGCAGCTTTGATAGGTACGGAAACACCATATATTTT. This codes for CASSFDRYGNTIYF.